Detailed here is one T cell receptor (beta chain). The antigen is undetermined. Here immunoSEQ multiplex PCR was the method, and the copy in TCRdb shows in-frame clones only, minus some. The data contain about 350,000 clones, 75% to 90% of them singletons. The data are from a study of Ad26.COV2.S vaccination and SARS-CoV-2 variants. Treatment meaning: approximately 18 received Ad26.COV2.S at low or high dose, single or two shots; about five received placebo; per-sample allocation not given. Collection of the samples took place on day 63 after the first injection of vaccine or placebo. Study outcomes and limitations: Analytic work on TCR breadth and depth might have understated the full extent of total T cell responses.

The sample was peripheral blood, taken in a trial of Ad26.COV2.S vaccine versus placebo. This TCR was recovered from a person aged 18 to 65 who received the Ad26.COV2.S COVID-19 vaccine or a placebo.

The CDR3 reads CASSAIVEGTNEQFF. The DNA for the CDR3 is TGTGCCAGCAGCGCCATTGTAGAGGGAACCAATGAGCAGTTCTTC. This rearrangement joins TRBV25-1 to TRBJ2-1; the D gene is possibly TRBD2 (5 bases). There are 15 residues in the CDR3. Trimming shortened V by 6 bases and J by 6 bases, and 18 bases separated the two germline ends. The germline CDR1 and CDR2 sequences are MGHDK and SYGVNS.